The 22 T cell receptor beta chains given below trace back to one sample, sequenced in a study of cytomegalovirus exposure and HLA in healthy donors (dated by TCRdb to the late 2010s). Library generation was performed with the immunoSEQ multiplex PCR assay. A mixture of 60 forward primers for TCR Vbeta segments and 13 reverse primers for TCR Jbeta segments was used in the multiplex PCR. In TCRdb, the immuneACCESS table is reduced to in-frame sequences with V and J assigned. These tables do not hold every clone; where another copy was compared, an unresolved V gene accounts for under half, and the others remain unexplained. Here the sample has 100,000 to 150,000 clones; about 80% occur a single time. The ten largest clones represent roughly 3.5% of the sample. Sequenced sample: PBMCs. These receptors originate from a man aged 35 to 55 in good health and CMV-seronegative.

This chain joins TRBV19 and TRBJ1-2, with D tentatively TRBD1 (5 bases). The CDR3 length is 13 residues. In germline, CDR1 is LNHDA, CDR2 SQIVND (reference sequence). V dropped 6 bases and J dropped 6 bases, with 14 bases sitting between them. This chain's CDR3 is CASSDGGLNGYTF. The DNA for the CDR3 is TGTGCCAGTAGCGATGGGGGGTTGAATGGCTACACCTTC.

The rearrangement links TRBV7-3 to TRBJ1-6; unclear D gene. The CDR3 runs 15 residues. V was clipped by 1 base and J by 5 bases, with 9 bases between them. The germline V gene has CDR1 SGHTA and CDR2 FQGTGA. The CDR3 is CASSLMSGNNSPLHF. The CDR3 DNA follows: TGTGCCAGCAGCTTAATGTCAGGCAATAATTCACCCCTCCACTTT.

There are a few counts of this clone. V and J are TRBV5-1 and TRBJ1-2; 7 bases match TRBD1. CDR3 size: 14 residues. Germline CDR1 reads SGHRS; CDR2 reads YFSETQ. The trim removed 4 bases at V and 8 bases at J, leaving 11 bases unmatched. CDR3: CASSAGQPGVGYTF. The CDR3 DNA reads as TGCGCCAGCAGCGCGGGACAGCCGGGCGTAGGCTACACCTTC.

The chain has TRBV10-3 and TRBJ1-1; 11 nucleotides align to TRBD1. Germline-derived CDR1 and CDR2 are ENHRY and SYGVKD. This CDR3 has 14 residues. V dropped 7 bases and J dropped 5; count of bases not matched to a gene: 6. In DNA, the CDR3 is TGTGCCATCACCAAGGACAGGGGGCTGACTGAAGCTTTCTTT. As protein: CAITKDRGLTEAFF.

The chain employs TRBV27 and TRBJ2-7; D is possibly TRBD1 (6 bases). CDR1 is MNHEY and CDR2 is SMNVEV in the germline V gene (reference sequence). The CDR3 has 16 residues. V lost 3 bases and J 2 bases, leaving 17 bases between the germline ends. The CDR3 nucleotides are TGTGCCAGCAGTTTTTCTTGGGGACACTTAACCTACGAGCAGTACTTC. It encodes CASSFSWGHLTYEQYF.

This chain connects TRBV7-3 to TRBJ1-2; D perhaps matches TRBD1 (6 bases). Trimming took 6 bases from V and 2 from J, leaving 16 bases between them. Germline values: CDR1 SGHTA, CDR2 FQGTGA. The CDR3 runs 15 residues. CDR3 sequence: CASRPMGGGNYGYTF. In DNA form, the CDR3 reads TGTGCCAGCAGGCCTATGGGTGGGGGCAACTATGGCTACACCTTC.

The J gene is TRBJ2-3, the V gene TRBV5-1; 12 bases fit TRBD2. V was clipped by 3 bases and J by 2 bases; unmatched bases: 4. The CDR3 is 16 residues long. The germline CDR1 and CDR2 sequences are SGHRS and YFSETQ. Here the CDR3 reads CASSYRTSGVTDTQYF. Here the CDR3 DNA reads TGCGCCAGCAGCTATCGGACTAGCGGGGTCACAGATACGCAGTATTTT.

The chain joins TRBV7-3 to TRBJ2-1; D perhaps matches TRBD2 (5 bases). The CDR3 has 13 amino acids. Trimming cost V 5 bases and J 7 bases, with 12 bases left between them. Per germline, CDR1 SGHTA and CDR2 FQGTGA. This chain's CDR3 is CASSREPGNEQFF. The CDR3 bases are TGTGCCAGCAGCAGGGAGCCGGGGAATGAGCAGTTCTTC.

The chain recombines TRBV18 with TRBJ1-6; maybe TRBD1 (6 bases). The CDR3 spans 16 residues. Germline V gene sequence: CDR1 KGHSH, CDR2 LQKENI. The V end was cut by 3 bases, the J end by 10 bases, with 19 bases between. The CDR3 here is CASSPNSGQLGSPLHF. The CDR3 bases are TGTGCCAGCTCACCTAACTCCGGACAGCTTGGGTCACCCCTCCACTTT.

V usage is TRBV5-4 and J usage is TRBJ2-7, with 10 bases identical to TRBD1. Trimming removed 0 bases from V and 6 bases from J; junction bases left unmatched: 3. The CDR3 totals 14 residues. Germline lookup yields CDR1 SGHNT and CDR2 YYREEE (reference sequence). The CDR3 nucleotides read TGTGCCAGCAGCTTGGAGGGACAGGGGCGCGAGCAGTACTTC. This sequence encodes CASSLEGQGREQYF.

This chain links TRBV6-5 with TRBJ2-5; D is perhaps TRBD1 (6 bases). The end of the DNA fits TRBJ2-7 better, so the J call may be wrong. CDR1 and CDR2 from the germline V gene are MNHEY and SVGAGI. The CDR3 has 14 amino acids. The CDR3 DNA sequence: TGTGCCAGCAGTGAACAGGGAGTAAGCTACGAGCAGTACTTC. Protein sequence: CASSEQGVSYEQYF.

The chain carries TRBV7-8 and TRBJ1-3, with D unresolved. Germline V CDR1 and CDR2: SGHVS, FQNEAQ. The CDR3 runs 15 residues. V was shortened by 4 bases and J by 0 bases, with 10 bases between the two germline ends. CDR3 in amino acids: CASSYTESSGNTIYF. The CDR3 coding sequence is TGTGCCAGCAGCTATACAGAGAGCTCTGGAAACACCATATATTTT.

This clone was detected a few times. The rearrangement uses TRBV9 and TRBJ2-1, with 7 positions matching TRBD2. Germline CDR1 is SGDLS and CDR2 is YYNGEE. The V gene end was trimmed by 4 bases and the J gene end by 7 bases; junction bases not matched to a gene: 11. The CDR3 totals 15 residues. The CDR3 DNA reads as TGTGCCAGCAGCCCAAGCGGGGTAGGGTGGAATGAGCAGTTCTTC. The encoded protein is CASSPSGVGWNEQFF.

The chain recombines TRBV19 with TRBJ2-2; perhaps TRBD2 as D (6 bases). Germline loops: CDR1 LNHDA, CDR2 SQIVND (reference sequence). The CDR3 is 16 residues long. The CDR3 is CAAAGGGGRNTGELFF. As DNA, the CDR3 is TGTGCAGCGGCTGGTGGTGGAGGGAGGAACACCGGGGAGCTGTTTTTT. Full variable domain (missing parts from reference TRBV19 and TRBJ2-2): DGGITQSPKYLFRKEGQNVTLSCEQNLNHDAMYWYRQDPGQGLRLIYYSQIVNDFQKGDIAEGYSVSREKKESFPLTVTSAQKNPTAFYLCAAAGGGGRNTGELFFGEGSRLTVL.

Points on this clone: In the same sample, other DNA sequences code for this CDR3. The V call is TRBV19, the J call TRBJ2-7, with TRBD1 matching 8 bases. The length of the CDR3 is 14 residues. Germline V gives CDR1 LNHDA, CDR2 SQIVND (reference sequence). With 6 bases clipped from V and 2 bases from J, the junction kept 6 bases outside the gene matches. The CDR3: CASSSGTGAYEQYF. The CDR3 DNA reads TGTGCCAGTAGCTCCGGGACAGGCGCCTACGAGCAGTACTTC. The variable domain in full, with the rest retrieved from reference TRBV19 and TRBJ2-7, is DGGITQSPKYLFRKEGQNVTLSCEQNLNHDAMYWYRQDPGQGLRLIYYSQIVNDFQKGDIAEGYSVSREKKESFPLTVTSAQKNPTAFYLCASSSGTGAYEQYFGPGTRLTVT.

This clone showed up just once. The rearrangement joins TRBV5-1 to TRBJ1-1; D remains ambiguous. The germline gives CDR1 SGHRS, CDR2 YFSETQ. The length of the CDR3 is 14 residues. The V end was cut by 5 bases, the J end by 0 bases, with 11 bases between. The CDR3 sequence is CASRPRTLNTEAFF. In DNA, the CDR3 is TGCGCCAGCAGACCTCGAACTCTGAACACTGAAGCTTTCTTT.

The J gene is TRBJ2-3, the V gene TRBV5-4, with unresolved D. V shed 3 bases and J shed 6 bases, with 14 bases lying between them. There are 14 residues in the CDR3. Germline CDR1 SGHNT, CDR2 YYREEE (reference sequence). The CDR3 nucleotides are TGTGCCAGCAGCTCGGGTTCCGTAGTGGATACGCAGTATTTT. Its translation is CASSSGSVVDTQYF.

The chain recombines TRBV7-8 with TRBJ1-1; 8 nucleotides agree with TRBD1. V shed 5 bases and J 4 bases; nucleotides not matched to a gene: 9. The CDR3 has 15 residues. CDR1 and CDR2 from the germline V gene are SGHVS and FQNEAQ. The CDR3 region has the DNA TGTGCCAGCAGCGCCTCAGGGGGCACGGGCACTGAAGCTTTCTTT. It is translated as CASSASGGTGTEAFF.

The rearrangement uses TRBV14 and TRBJ2-1; possibly TRBD2 for D (5 bases). Trimming stripped 1 base from V and 2 bases from J, with 18 bases between. Per germline, CDR1 SGHDN and CDR2 FVKESK. The CDR3 is made up of 18 amino acids. Here the CDR3 reads CASSQVFPPPRAYNEQFF. CDR3 bases: TGTGCCAGCAGCCAAGTTTTTCCCCCCCCGAGGGCCTACAATGAGCAGTTCTTC.

The chain recombines TRBV7-9 with TRBJ2-7, with 8 positions matching TRBD1. There are 18 residues in the CDR3. Germline V CDR1 and CDR2: SEHNR, FQNEAQ (reference sequence). The J segment lost 6 bases and the V segment lost 3 bases, leaving 19 bases of the junction unmatched. The CDR3 coding sequence is TGTGCCAGCAGCTTTAGAGCACCCCCGGACAGGGTGTGGGTCGAGCAGTACTTC. This codes for CASSFRAPPDRVWVEQYF.

The chain has TRBV11-2 and TRBJ2-5, with 7 bases aligning to TRBD1. The CDR3 runs to 15 residues. CDR1 is SGHAT and CDR2 is FQNNGV in the germline V gene. The V segment lost 1 base and the J segment 2 bases; nucleotides outside the gene matches: 4. CDR3 loop: CASSLGYRGQETQYF. Written as DNA, the CDR3 is TGTGCCAGCAGCTTAGGATACAGGGGACAAGAGACCCAGTACTTC.

This clone came up a few times. The rearrangement joins TRBV19 to TRBJ2-7; possible D gene TRBD2, 5 bases. V was clipped by 5 bases and J by 4 bases, with 9 bases between them. The CDR3 consists of 12 residues. Per germline, CDR1 LNHDA and CDR2 SQIVND (reference sequence). CDR3 DNA sequence: TGTGCCAGTAGTCGGGGAGAGTACGAGCAGTACTTC. Translation gives CASSRGEYEQYF.